This TCR beta chain came from a study of breast tumors, draining lymph nodes, adjacent tissues. Study-level points and caveats: That most tumor T cells come from lymph nodes remained unproven. Compared with lymph nodes, tumors were less diverse; compared with nontumor tissue, more.

The V gene lost 5 bases and the J gene lost 8 bases, with 10 bases spanning the gap. CDR1 and CDR2 (germline): MDHEN, SYDVKM. This CDR3 is built from 12 residues. With regard to this clonotype: What it binds is not known.

Samples came from axillary lymph nodes draining the breast cancer. TCRdb fed the multiplex PCR reads into MiXCR, producing one record per CDR3 protein. The table has approximately 130,000 distinct CDR3 sequences, around 20% seen once; the top ten hold roughly 2%. The sequenced material came from axillary lymph node tissue. The sequence was collected from a female donor with breast cancer. Some clones in this sample may be carry-over from other donors' samples. The rearrangement uses TRBV28 and TRBJ2-1, with D perhaps matching TRBD2 (5 bases). The CDR3 sequence: CASSLTRHEQFF. Here the CDR3 DNA reads TGTGCCAGCAGTCTCACTAGACATGAGCAGTTCTTC. Full variable domain (remainder filled in from reference TRBV28 and TRBJ2-1): DVKVTQSSRYLVKRTGEKVFLECVQDMDHENMFWYRQDPGLGLRLIYFSYDVKMKEKGDIPEGYSVSREKKERFSLILESASTNQTSMYLCASSLTRHEQFFGPGTRLTVL.